Given below is one T cell receptor (beta chain) in context. Its cognate antigen has yet to be identified. There are no base qualities to consult, and no much larger clone falls within one base. One collaborating source in Seattle enrolled patients during active infection and followed them longitudinally through the course of disease. Collaborating institutions collected whole blood in K2EDTA tubes following their own protocols. Collaborator samples were shipped for TCRbeta analysis as frozen whole blood, isolated PBMCs, or DNA extracted from either sample type. TCRbeta CDR3 regions were amplified from genomic DNA by means of the immunoSEQ Assay, a bias-controlled multiplex PCR. For the original study's pipeline: Nucleated cell counts per sample were estimated from amplification of reference gene primers within the assay. Sequence reads were collapsed and filtered to measure the absolute abundance of every unique TCRbeta CDR3 rearrangement. For each sample, productive Simpson clonality was calculated by taking the square root of Simpson's diversity index across productive rearrangements. TCRdb limited this immuneACCESS table to in-frame rearrangements with V and J called. A share of clones is missing; checked studies link under half to unresolved V genes, and the rest is unexplained. The V and J calls and the clone size are those of that table, but D and trimming were determined from the DNA. The table for this sample lists some 70,000 clones; 70% to 90% of them were counted only once. Together, the top ten hold roughly 3.2% of the sample.

Trimmed from V: 1 base; trimmed from J: 2 bases; junction bases lacking a gene match: 4. CDR1 and CDR2 were assigned from the germline V gene as MNHNS and SASEGT. Spanning cysteine to phenylalanine, the CDR3 consists of 15 amino acids. The DNA shown is the 45-base CDR3, in frame from base 1. This entry comes from a study of blood T cell repertoires in COVID-19 (dated by TCRdb to 2020 to 2021). Background on the whole study: The collaborator samples originated in the United States, Italy and Spain and spanned the acute and convalescent phases of COVID-19. The dataset comprised deeply sampled blood TCRbeta repertoires from subjects exposed to, actively infected with, or recovered from COVID-19. A freely available public database, intended as a resource for researchers studying the immune response to SARS-CoV-2, is where the repertoires were released. Where HLA class I and class II types were available, the types were taken from metadata supplied by the sample provider, not from assay-based typing. The material from the prospective study consisted of cDNA or gDNA derived from T cells, B-cell-depleted T cells, or PBMCs. The sample metadata nearly always contained a de-identified subject ID, COVID-19 status, age in years and sex. Samples were obtained from the ongoing ImmuneRACE study (first 160 participants) and from 1,254 subjects provided by 6 global collaborators.

What the work shows at the level of the full study, not this receptor alone: The amount of clinical and demographic metadata varied by source and participant and was provided uncurated.

The sequenced sample consisted of peripheral blood. This TCR was sampled from a woman between 50 and 59 years old with COVID-19, enrolled during active disease. Recombination joined TRBV6-1 with TRBJ2-7, with 8 central nucleotides matching TRBD2. The CDR3 reads as follows: CASSEVAGHTYEQYF. The DNA sequence is given as TGTGCCAGCAGTGAAGTAGCGGGACATACCTACGAGCAGTACTTC.